The following is a TCR beta chain sequence with its context. The data are from a study of early T cells in non-severe SARS-CoV-2 infection. Study at large: Chains were unpaired, as sequencing was done on bulk RNA from unsorted whole blood.

Molecules of cDNA were individually given unique molecular identifiers that were attached to them. One entry per CDR3 protein results from TCRdb running MiXCR on the 5' RACE reads. The sample holds fewer than 100,000 distinct CDR3 sequences, less than 15% seen once. V lost 0 bases and J 10 bases, leaving 10 bases between the germline ends. This CDR3 region has 12 residues. CDR1 is SEHNR and CDR2 is FQNEAQ in the germline V gene (reference sequence). The chain joins TRBV7-9 to TRBJ2-7; D is undetermined. This clonotype was obtained from an adult who was a healthcare worker with PCR-confirmed SARS-CoV-2 infection or an uninfected control (not recorded which). Sequenced material: whole blood. CDR3 residues: CASSLAETVQYF. CDR3 sequence (DNA): TGTGCCAGCAGCTTAGCGGAAACAGTTCAGTACTTC. Full variable domain (outside the CDR3, taken from reference TRBV7-9 and TRBJ2-7): DTGVSQNPRHKITKRGQNVTFRCDPISEHNRLYWYRQTLGQGPEFLTYFQNEAQLEKSRLLSDRFSAERPKGSFSTLEIQRTEQGDSAMYLCASSLAETVQYFGPGTRLTVT.